This T cell receptor (beta chain) originates from a study of CD8 T cells in Susac syndrome. RNA amounts of roughly 0.45 to 1 ug underwent reverse transcription with random hexamers. Multiplex immunoSEQ PCR targeted 54 Vbeta and 13 Jbeta TCR beta segments. TCRdb analysed the immunoSEQ multiplex PCR reads with MiXCR anew, one entry per CDR3 protein. The sample lists about 150,000 distinct CDR3 sequences, roughly 95% occurring once. Concerning this clonotype itself: Antigen: not known.

Study-wide results and caveats: The study recognized that the number of individuals in its TCR sequencing and HLA analysis was relatively small.

The T cells that were sequenced for TCR beta were CD8+ and CD4+ cells from blood. The TEMRA cells underwent FACS enrichment, while the CD8+ and CD4+ T cells underwent negative isolation. The sequence was collected from a human donor with multiple sclerosis. Specimen: CD8+ T cells from PBMCs.

This CDR3 reads CASSYIQSSYNEQFF. In DNA form, the CDR3 reads TGCGCCAGCAGCTACATACAGAGCTCCTACAATGAGCAGTTCTTC. This chain connects TRBV5-1 to TRBJ2-1; D not certain. The length of the CDR3 is 15 residues. Germline CDR1 and CDR2: SGHRS and YFSETQ. Trimming left V 3 bases short and J 0 bases short, with 10 bases between.